This T cell receptor (beta chain) was captured by sequencing in a study of Ad26.COV2.S vaccination and SARS-CoV-2 variants. About the study: Dosing was one shot or two shots 56 days apart.

Germline V gene sequence: CDR1 SGHRS, CDR2 YFSETQ. With 7 bases removed from V and 5 bases from J, the gap between germline ends came to 19 bases. The CDR3 consists of 15 residues. Treatment: roughly 19 received Ad26.COV2.S at low or high dose, single or two shots; 5 received placebo; per-sample allocation not given. On day 63 after the first injection, vaccine and placebo recipients gave samples. Measured with immunoSEQ multiplex PCR; TCRdb has only the in-frame clones, and not every one. The sample has approximately 350,000 clones; about four fifths are singletons. The clonotype comes from a person aged 18-60 years who received the Ad26.COV2.S COVID-19 vaccine or a placebo. The input for sequencing was peripheral blood, taken in a trial of Ad26.COV2.S vaccine versus placebo. The rearrangement uses TRBV5-1 and TRBJ2-4; D might be TRBD2 (6 bases). The DNA for the CDR3 is TGCGCCAGCCGGCCCGGGACTCCCGAGGAAAACATTCAGTACTTC. Amino acids: CASRPGTPEENIQYF.